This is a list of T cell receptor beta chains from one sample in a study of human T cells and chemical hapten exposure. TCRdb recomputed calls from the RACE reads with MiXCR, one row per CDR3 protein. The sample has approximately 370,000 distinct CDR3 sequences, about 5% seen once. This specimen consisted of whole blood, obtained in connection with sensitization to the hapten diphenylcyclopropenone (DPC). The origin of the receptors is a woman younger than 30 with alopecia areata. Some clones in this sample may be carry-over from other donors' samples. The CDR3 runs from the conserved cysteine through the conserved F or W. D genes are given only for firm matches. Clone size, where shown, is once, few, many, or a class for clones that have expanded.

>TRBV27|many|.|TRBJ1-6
CASSSTGLYNSPLHF
TGTGCCAGCAGTTCGACGGGACTCTATAATTCACCCCTCCACTTT
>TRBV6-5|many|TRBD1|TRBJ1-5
CASGRGRDQPQHF
TGTGCCAGCGGGAGGGGGCGCGATCAGCCCCAGCATTTT
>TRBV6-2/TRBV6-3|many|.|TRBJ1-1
CASSYSEGRTEAFF
TGTGCCAGCAGTTACTCCGAGGGACGCACTGAAGCTTTCTTT
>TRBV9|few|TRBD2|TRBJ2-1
CASSASGGSSDEQFF
TGTGCCAGCAGCGCTAGCGGGGGGTCATCGGATGAGCAGTTCTTC
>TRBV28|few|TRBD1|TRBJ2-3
CASTGDRDADTQYF
TGTGCCAGCACGGGGGACAGGGATGCAGATACGCAGTATTTT
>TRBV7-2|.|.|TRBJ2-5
CASSLAWGAGAETQYF
TGTGCCAGCAGCTTAGCCTGGGGCGCAGGGGCCGAGACCCAGTACTTC
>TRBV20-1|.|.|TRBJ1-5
CSARGEPRGWEQPQHF
TGCAGTGCTAGAGGCGAGCCCAGGGGTTGGGAACAGCCCCAGCATTTT
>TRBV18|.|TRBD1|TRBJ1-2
CASSRQGTGAANYGYTF
TGTGCCAGCTCTCGACAGGGGACAGGGGCAGCTAACTATGGCTACACCTTC
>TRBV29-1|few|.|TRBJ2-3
CSVVPQITFTDTQYF
TGCAGCGTGGTGCCTCAGATTACTTTCACAGATACGCAGTATTTT
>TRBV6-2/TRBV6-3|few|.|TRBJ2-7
CASSYSYEDYEQYF
TGTGCCAGCAGTTACTCGTACGAAGACTACGAGCAGTACTTC
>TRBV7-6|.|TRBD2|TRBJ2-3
CASTGLAGDDTQYF
TGTGCCAGCACCGGACTAGCGGGGGACGATACGCAGTATTTT
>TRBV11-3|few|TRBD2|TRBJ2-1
CASSPISGGASNEQFF
TGTGCCAGCAGCCCTATTAGCGGGGGGGCCTCCAATGAGCAGTTCTTC
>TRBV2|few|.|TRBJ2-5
CASSPGSVGQETQYF
TGTGCCAGCAGCCCGGGGTCGGTAGGGCAAGAGACCCAGTACTTC
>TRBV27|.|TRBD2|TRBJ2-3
CASAPSSGASTDTQYF
TGTGCCAGCGCTCCGTCAAGCGGGGCAAGCACAGATACGCAGTATTTT
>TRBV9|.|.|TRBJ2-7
CASSVEWGPAYEQYF
TGTGCCAGCAGCGTAGAGTGGGGTCCCGCCTACGAGCAGTACTTC
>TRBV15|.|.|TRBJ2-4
CATSRDLVVRYF
TGTGCCACCAGCAGAGATTTGGTAGTGCGGTACTTC
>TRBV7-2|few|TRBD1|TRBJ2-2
CASSRTGVDTGELFF
TGTGCCAGCAGCCGGACAGGGGTTGACACCGGGGAGCTGTTTTTT
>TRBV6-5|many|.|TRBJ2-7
CASSYGVGEQTYEQYF
TGTGCCAGCAGTTACGGGGTAGGTGAGCAGACCTACGAGCAGTACTTC
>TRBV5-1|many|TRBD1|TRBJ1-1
CASSWGQTWGTEAFF
TGCGCCAGCAGCTGGGGACAGACTTGGGGCACTGAAGCTTTCTTT
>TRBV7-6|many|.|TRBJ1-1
CASSFGNPNTEAFF
TGTGCCAGCAGCTTTGGCAACCCGAACACTGAAGCTTTCTTT
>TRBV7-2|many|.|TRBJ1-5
CASSFRATINQPQHF
TGTGCCAGCAGCTTCCGAGCAACCATAAATCAGCCCCAGCATTTT
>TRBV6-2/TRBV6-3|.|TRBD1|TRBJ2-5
CASSRTGEGETQYF
TGTGCCAGCAGTAGGACAGGGGAAGGAGAGACCCAGTACTTC
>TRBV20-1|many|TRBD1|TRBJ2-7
CSASSRDRGFYEQYF
TGCAGTGCTAGTTCCCGGGACAGGGGATTTTACGAGCAGTACTTC
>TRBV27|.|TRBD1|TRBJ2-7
CASSSFRDRHDEQYF
TGTGCCAGCAGTTCGTTCCGGGACAGGCACGACGAGCAGTACTTC
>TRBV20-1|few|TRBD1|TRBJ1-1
CSARRGRMNTEAFF
TGCAGTGCTAGGAGGGGGCGAATGAACACTGAAGCTTTCTTT
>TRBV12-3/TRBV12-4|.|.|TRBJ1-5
CASSPQGNSNQPQHF
TGTGCCAGCAGCCCACAGGGAAATAGCAATCAGCCCCAGCATTTT
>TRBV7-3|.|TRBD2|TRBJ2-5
CASSLTQLSGEGLETQYF
TGTGCCAGCAGCTTAACACAACTCAGCGGGGAGGGGTTGGAGACCCAGTACTTC
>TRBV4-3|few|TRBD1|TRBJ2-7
CASSQVSETGGEQYF
TGCGCCAGCAGCCAAGTATCCGAGACAGGGGGCGAGCAGTACTTC